This TCR beta chain was documented in a study of cytotoxic CD8 clonotypes in ibrutinib-treated CLL. A single count supports this clone. Some clones are missing from TCRdb's copy, which holds only in-frame ones; the method was immunoSEQ multiplex PCR. The sample holds 35,000 to 55,000 clones, around 68% seen once. The TCR comes from a human donor with chronic lymphocytic leukemia. This sample comprised PBMCs, obtained after 12 months of ibrutinib treatment.

The CDR3: CASRAPKGLRQPQHF. The DNA of the CDR3 is TGTGCCAGCAGAGCCCCAAAGGGGCTAAGGCAGCCCCAGCATTTT. This rearrangement joins TRBV6-1 to TRBJ1-5, with D possibly TRBD1 on 5 matching bases. The CDR3 is 15 amino acids. Germline V gene sequence: CDR1 MNHNS, CDR2 SASEGT. The V end was cut by 6 bases, the J end by 7 bases, with 19 bases between.